These 31 T cell receptor beta chains share one sample of origin, sequenced in a study of blood T cell repertoires in COVID-19. Sequencing used immunoSEQ multiplex PCR; TCRdb keeps in-frame clones, though not all of them. The data contain about 310,000 clones, 85% of them singletons. Sequencing used PBMCs or T cells enriched from blood (not recorded which). Source of these receptors: a woman aged 25 to 39 who had been exposed to COVID-19.

The CDR3 nucleotides are TGTGCCAGCAGTTACTTTCGGACAGCAGAAGCTTTCTTT. Residues: CASSYFRTAEAFF. V is TRBV6-2 or TRBV6-3 and J is TRBJ1-1; tentative D call: TRBD1 (6 bases). Germline CDR1 is MNHEY and CDR2 is SVGEGT. The CDR3 is 13 residues long. Trimming removed 1 base from V and 8 bases from J, with 11 bases in between.

The rearrangement links TRBV5-1 to TRBJ1-1; 7 bases fit TRBD1. There are 15 residues in the CDR3. The junction had 7 bases not matched to a gene; V was cut back by 4 bases and J by 1 base. CDR1 and CDR2 (germline): SGHRS, YFSETQ. CDR3 sequence (DNA): TGCGCCAGCAGCGTCTCGGGACAGACGAACACTGAAGCTTTCTTT. It translates to CASSVSGQTNTEAFF.

The chain carries TRBV2 and TRBJ1-5; 7 nucleotides line up with TRBD1. The germline gives CDR1 SNHLY, CDR2 FYNNEI. J gave up 2 bases and V 3 bases, and 7 bases lay outside the gene matches. The CDR3 sequence is 16 residues long. CDR3 DNA: TGTGCCAGCAGTGACCCGACAGGGTCTGGCAATCAGCCCCAGCATTTT. Translated, it gives CASSDPTGSGNQPQHF. Variable domain in full (rest from reference TRBV2 and TRBJ1-5): EPEVTQTPSHQVTQMGQEVILRCVPISNHLYFYWYRQILGQKVEFLVSFYNNEISEKSEIFDDQFSVERPDGSNFTLKIRSTKLEDSAMYFCASSDPTGSGNQPQHFGDGTRLSIL.

This rearrangement joins TRBV19 to TRBJ2-7; D not certain. The germline V gene encodes CDR1 LNHDA and CDR2 SQIVND (reference sequence). CDR3 size: 13 residues. V was pared by 5 bases and J by 1 base, with 9 bases between. CDR3: CASSSADSYEQYF. The DNA of the CDR3 is TGTGCCAGTAGTTCGGCGGATTCCTACGAGCAGTACTTC.

The chain recombines TRBV27 with TRBJ1-2, with D possibly matching TRBD1 (5 bases). Germline-derived CDR1 and CDR2 are MNHEY and SMNVEV (reference sequence). The CDR3 contains 10 residues. V shed 6 bases and J shed 8 bases, with 7 bases lying between them. The CDR3 is CASRGLGYTF. CDR3 bases: TGTGCCAGCAGGGGGCTCGGCTACACCTTC.

This clone is a singleton in its sample. This chain joins TRBV3-1 (or the pseudogene TRBV3-2) and TRBJ1-1; tentative D call: TRBD1 (5 bases). This CDR3 has 14 residues. In germline, CDR1 is LGHDT, CDR2 YNNKEL (reference sequence). V was trimmed by 4 bases and J by 7 bases, leaving 16 bases between them. CDR3 loop: CASSLLGVTGEAFF. The CDR3 DNA reads TGTGCCAGCAGCCTACTTGGTGTAACAGGTGAAGCTTTCTTT.

The chain links TRBV4-1 to TRBJ2-5; TRBD1 matches 7 bases. The CDR3 totals 15 residues. J gave up 3 bases and V 5 bases, and 9 bases lay outside the gene matches. The germline V gene encodes CDR1 MGHRA and CDR2 YSYEKL. In DNA, the CDR3 is TGCGCCAGCAGCTCTCCGTCGCAGGGGGAAGAGACCCAGTACTTC. Translated: CASSSPSQGEETQYF.

V usage is TRBV28 and J usage is TRBJ1-3; D unclear. Germline CDR1 and CDR2: MDHEN and SYDVKM. This CDR3 region has 15 residues. V dropped 8 bases and J dropped 0 bases, with 14 bases sitting between them. The CDR3 coding sequence is TGTGCCAGCTATGGCAGGCAGCTCTCTGGAAACACCATATATTTT. Translation: CASYGRQLSGNTIYF.

This rearrangement joins TRBV2 to TRBJ2-1, with a tentative D call TRBD1 (5 bases). The CDR3 has 15 amino acids. Trimming removed 8 bases from V and 4 bases from J, with 18 bases in between. Germline V gives CDR1 SNHLY, CDR2 FYNNEI. CDR3 DNA sequence: TGTGCCAGCCTCGGAACAGGCCGACCATACAATGAGCAGTTCTTC. Translated, it gives CASLGTGRPYNEQFF.

This rearrangement joins TRBV13 to TRBJ2-1; 7 nucleotides match TRBD1. Trimming cost V 1 base and J 2 bases; bases outside gene matches: 8. CDR3 length: 17 amino acids. Germline V CDR1 and CDR2: PRHDT, FYEKMQ (reference sequence). CDR3 residues: CASSLVGGTTPYNEQFF. CDR3 coding DNA: TGTGCCAGCAGCTTAGTAGGGGGCACAACTCCCTACAATGAGCAGTTCTTC.

V and J are TRBV7-9 and TRBJ1-5; D may be TRBD1 (6 bases). V lost 7 bases and J lost 6, with 22 bases in between. Germline values: CDR1 SEHNR, CDR2 FQNEAQ (reference sequence). This CDR3 contains 16 residues. The CDR3: CASTPNITGLPQPQHF. For the CDR3, the DNA is TGTGCCAGCACCCCAAACATCACAGGGTTACCTCAGCCCCAGCATTTT.

The chain uses TRBV3-1 (or the pseudogene TRBV3-2) and TRBJ2-2; 9 nucleotides align to TRBD1. J was trimmed by 5 bases and V by 3 bases; bases with no gene match: 10. The CDR3 extends over 17 amino acids. Germline-derived CDR1 and CDR2 are LGHDT and YNNKEL (reference sequence). DNA of the CDR3: TGTGCCAGCAGCCACCCGCCGGGACAGGGTAGAACCGGGGAGCTGTTTTTT. Amino acids: CASSHPPGQGRTGELFF.

V usage is TRBV28 and J usage is TRBJ2-7; tentative D call: TRBD2 (5 bases). V lost 3 bases to trimming and J lost 6 bases, with 18 bases between them. The CDR3 runs 15 residues. Germline loops: CDR1 MDHEN, CDR2 SYDVKM. CDR3 in amino acids: CASSFRGLREGEQYF. CDR3 DNA: TGTGCCAGCAGTTTTAGAGGCCTCCGGGAAGGCGAGCAGTACTTC.

A single count supports this clone. This chain links TRBV5-6 with TRBJ2-5; no clear D gene. Germline CDR1 SGHDT, CDR2 YYEEEE. Trimming shortened V by 0 bases and J by 5 bases, and 14 bases separated the two germline ends. The CDR3 has 15 residues. CDR3 coding DNA: TGTGCCAGCAGCTTGGAAACGAAAGCCCGGGAGACCCAGTACTTC. Protein: CASSLETKARETQYF.

This chain joins TRBV7-6 and TRBJ2-1, with 11 positions matching TRBD2. Trimming cost V 4 bases and J 4 bases; bases outside gene matches: 6. The CDR3 has 16 residues. Germline V lookup: CDR1 SGHVS, CDR2 FNYEAQ. CDR3 nucleotide sequence: TGTGCCAGCAGCTCCCTACTAGCGGGGGCGTACAATGAGCAGTTCTTC. This encodes CASSSLLAGAYNEQFF.

This clone was seen a handful of times. This chain links TRBV4-1 with TRBJ2-7; D might be TRBD2 (6 bases). Trimming pared 2 bases from V and 6 bases from J, leaving 11 bases between. The CDR3 runs 13 residues. Germline V gene sequence: CDR1 MGHRA, CDR2 YSYEKL. The CDR3 DNA reads as TGCGCCAGCAGCCAAACTGCCGGGGGCGAGCAGTACTTC. It encodes CASSQTAGGEQYF.

The chain links TRBV2 to TRBJ1-2, with 7 bases aligning to TRBD1. V shed 10 bases and J 5 bases; nucleotides not matched to a gene: 7. Germline CDR1 is SNHLY and CDR2 is FYNNEI. This CDR3 spans 12 amino acids. CDR3 nucleotides: TGTGCCACTAGGGACAGCAATTATGGCTACACCTTC. Protein product: CATRDSNYGYTF.

This clone was seen more than once but under ten times. The chain links TRBV7-9 to TRBJ1-2; TRBD1 agrees at 10 bases. Germline values: CDR1 SEHNR, CDR2 FQNEAQ (reference sequence). Unmatched junction bases numbered 4, after V lost 2 bases and J lost 4 bases. The CDR3 is made up of 15 amino acids. CDR3 region: CASSLRDRGSYGYTF. The DNA for the CDR3 is TGTGCCAGCAGCTTAAGGGACAGGGGATCCTATGGCTACACCTTC.

This chain uses TRBV18 with TRBJ1-1; D is unresolved. V lost 6 bases and J 6 bases, leaving 11 bases between the germline ends. CDR1 and CDR2 (germline): KGHSH, LQKENI. The CDR3 is 12 residues long. CDR3 region: CASSPRESEAFF. CDR3 bases: TGTGCCAGCTCCCCCCGAGAGTCTGAAGCTTTCTTT.

This rearrangement joins TRBV5-1 to TRBJ2-5, with D maybe TRBD1 (6 bases). Trimming removed 0 bases at V and 1 base at J, with 7 bases between. This CDR3 has 14 residues. Germline CDR1 and CDR2: SGHRS and YFSETQ. The CDR3 spells CASSLAGVQETQYF. DNA of the CDR3: TGCGCCAGCAGCTTGGCAGGGGTCCAAGAGACCCAGTACTTC.

The chain couples TRBV9 to TRBJ2-6, with D perhaps TRBD2 (5 bases). Germline lookup yields CDR1 SGDLS and CDR2 YYNGEE. The CDR3 spans 15 residues. Trimming cost V 0 bases and J 3 bases, with 7 bases left between them. CDR3 amino acids: CASSVAGFGANVLTF. The CDR3 DNA follows: TGTGCCAGCAGCGTAGCGGGGTTTGGGGCCAACGTCCTGACTTTC.

The genes are TRBV15 and TRBJ1-2; D call uncertain. This CDR3 is built from 12 residues. V dropped 2 bases and J dropped 12 bases, with 13 bases sitting between them. The germline V gene encodes CDR1 LNHNV and CDR2 YYDKDF (reference sequence). The CDR3 region is CATSRLGGPNTF. CDR3 nucleotide sequence: TGTGCCACCAGCAGACTGGGAGGCCCCAACACCTTC.

V is TRBV5-6 and J is TRBJ1-3; TRBD1 agrees at 8 bases. V trimming: 4 bases; J trimming: 2 bases; junction bases outside the gene matches: 5. Germline V gene sequence: CDR1 SGHDT, CDR2 YYEEEE. The CDR3 has 15 residues. CDR3 nucleotide sequence: TGTGCCAGCAGCCTTACAGGGGGGCCTGGAAACACCATATATTTT. Translation gives CASSLTGGPGNTIYF.

This rearrangement joins TRBV30 to TRBJ2-7; TRBD1 might be the D (5 bases). Germline values: CDR1 GTSNPN, CDR2 SVGIG (reference sequence). V was clipped by 3 bases and J by 5 bases, with 8 bases between them. The CDR3 contains 11 residues. The CDR3 coding sequence is TGTGCCTGGAGCGGCAGGGACGAGCAGTACTTC. It encodes CAWSGRDEQYF.

This chain connects TRBV18 to TRBJ2-2, with D perhaps TRBD2 (5 bases). This CDR3 contains 14 residues. V was pared by 3 bases and J by 4 bases, with 9 bases between. CDR1 is KGHSH and CDR2 is LQKENI in the germline V gene. The DNA for the CDR3 is TGTGCCAGCTCACCGGTAGCGACCACCGGGGAGCTGTTTTTT. Translated: CASSPVATTGELFF.

CDR3 sequence reads: CASSTGDGTYEQYF. The DNA of the CDR3 is TGTGCCAGCAGTACCGGGGATGGCACCTACGAGCAGTACTTC. The V gene is TRBV27, the J gene TRBJ2-7, with D possibly TRBD2 on 5 matching bases. Germline assignment: CDR1 MNHEY and CDR2 SMNVEV (reference sequence). Trimming removed 5 bases from V and 2 bases from J, with 13 bases in between. The length of the CDR3 is 14 residues.

J is TRBJ1-5 and V is TRBV9, with D possibly TRBD1 on 6 matching bases. This CDR3 has 14 amino acids. V was shortened by 2 bases and J by 6 bases, with 12 bases between the two germline ends. CDR1 is SGDLS and CDR2 is YYNGEE in the germline V gene. The CDR3 protein is CASSVGGAGQPQHF. As DNA, the CDR3 is TGTGCCAGCAGCGTGGGGGGGGCGGGTCAGCCCCAGCATTTT. The whole variable domain, remainder taken from reference TRBV9 and TRBJ1-5, is DSGVTQTPKHLITATGQRVTLRCSPRSGDLSVYWYQQSLDQGLQFLIQYYNGEERAKGNILERFSAQQFPDLHSELNLSSLELGDSALYFCASSVGGAGQPQHFGDGTRLSIL.

The V call is TRBV5-4, the J call TRBJ2-5; TRBD1 aligns across 10 bases. Trimming at V came to 4 bases and at J to 4 bases, leaving 10 bases not matched to a gene. The CDR3 spans 16 residues. The germline gives CDR1 SGHNT, CDR2 YYREEE (reference sequence). The CDR3 DNA reads TGTGCCAGCAGCGCAACCGGGACAGGGGAGGGAGAGACCCAGTACTTC. It specifies CASSATGTGEGETQYF.

This clone was picked up one time. The chain combines TRBV4-1 with TRBJ1-4; the D is unclear. This CDR3 has 16 amino acids. Per the germline V gene, CDR1 is MGHRA and CDR2 is YSYEKL. The V gene lost 0 bases and the J gene lost 1 base, with 9 bases spanning the gap. CDR3 sequence (DNA): TGCGCCAGCAGCCAAGATAGGAGCGGAACTAATGAAAAACTGTTTTTT. Its translation: CASSQDRSGTNEKLFF.

This clone was observed a few times. The chain recombines TRBV24-1 with TRBJ2-1; no reliable D call. Looked up from germline, CDR1 is KGHDR and CDR2 is SFDVKD. This CDR3 is 13 amino acids long. V was clipped by 1 base and J by 8 bases, with 8 bases between them. Here the CDR3 reads CATSDFTIHEQFF. The DNA for the CDR3 is TGTGCCACCAGTGATTTCACTATCCATGAGCAGTTCTTC.

The chain uses TRBV2 and TRBJ2-2, with D perhaps matching TRBD1 (5 bases). This CDR3 has 14 amino acids. Trimming took 6 bases from V and 2 from J, leaving 10 bases between them. Germline V lookup: CDR1 SNHLY, CDR2 FYNNEI. CDR3 sequence: CASRGHDNTGELFF. Here the CDR3 DNA reads TGTGCCAGCAGAGGACATGATAACACCGGGGAGCTGTTTTTT.